What follows describes a single TCR beta chain. Which antigen it targets is not known. Base qualities are not at hand, and no much larger clone is one base apart. The data were taken from a study of beta chain features in type 1 diabetes (dated by TCRdb to the late 2010s). Concerning the study at large: Patients and healthy donors did not differ in mean age, gender distribution, total cell number or subset yield. Regulatory and stem cell-like memory subsets were obtained from only 8 patients and roughly eight healthy donors, while naive and central memory subsets were obtained from all 30 or so donors. Across all samples, fewer than 110,000,000 sorted cells were examined, and cell number per subset correlated strongly with RNA yield. The study compared the TCRB repertoires of sorted circulating CD4+ T cell subsets in recently diagnosed type 1 diabetes patients with those in matched healthy donors.

The full study reports these points: At VDJ recombination sites, type 1 diabetes patients had fewer insertions and more deleted nucleotides, which implies abnormalities in thymic rearrangement. Shorter templates might be favored by PCR, yet because patient and control samples were amplified and corrected together, any such skew would affect both groups equally. In all four CD4+ subsets, TCRB CDR3 length was moderately but significantly shorter in type 1 diabetes patients. Because cDNA rather than genomic DNA was sequenced, highly expressing activated cells could have been over-represented, although no difference in activation and CD3 levels was found between groups. Because small numbers of individuals were included in the HLA sub-analyses, any influence of HLA type on TCRB rearrangement was left unresolved. Naive, central memory and regulatory TCRB repertoires appeared to be more similar among patients than among healthy donors.

The entire amount of isolated RNA was reverse transcribed using the High Capacity cDNA Reverse Transcription Kit, so the sequenced TCRB transcripts were expressed ones. Deep immunoSEQ sequencing was applied to naive, central memory and regulatory T cell samples, giving an average of roughly 3.5 million total reads per sample. Sorted cells were lysed in RLT buffer, and RNA was extracted using DNase-treated RNeasy Micro or Mini kits according to cell number. Each cell subset was processed separately to prevent cross-contamination, with patient and healthy donor samples processed together. Using the immunoSEQ multiplex PCR, TCRB sequences were amplified from cDNA into 87-bp fragments spanning the CDR3 region. Sequencing of the amplicons was done on the Illumina HiSeq platform. On the study's bioinformatics: Synthetic template baselines were used to correct PCR bias computationally, reads within Hamming distance 2 were collapsed together, and singletons that could not be merged were discarded. Reads were aligned against IMGT so that V, D and J genes, CDR3 length and insertions or deletions at six rearrangement sites could be assigned. Within each subset, clonotype counts were normalized to sorted cell number, after which true diversity and Gini coefficients were computed with the tcR R package. Repertoire sharing was quantified using the overlap coefficient calculated on TCRB nucleotide sequences. Out-of-frame TCRB sequences from naive cells were analyzed to stand in for the pre-selection repertoire. Imported from immuneACCESS, the table was reduced by TCRdb to in-frame sequences with V and J called. These copies leave out some clones; in studies compared against another copy, an unresolved V gene accounts for under half, and the cause of the remainder is not known. V and J calls and clone size are given by that table; D and trimming were obtained from the DNA. The sample has hundreds of thousands of clones on record, over 11% of them singletons. Of the sample, nearly 0.04% falls within the top ten clones.

From each donor, a single peripheral blood sample of about 110 mL on average was drawn into heparinised tubes. Using a panel that included CD45RO, CCR7, CD25, CD127, CD95 and CD27, naive, central memory, regulatory and stem cell-like memory CD4+ T cells were sorted on a BD FACSAria II. A purity above 98% was achieved for all sorted populations. Right away, PBMCs were isolated by Lymphoprep density gradient centrifugation and were stained directly, with no culture step. So that batch effects would be minimized, each experiment stained and sorted samples in pairs, pairing one healthy donor with one patient. Sequences were obtained from naive CD4+ T cells from blood. The cell subset or site tag for this specimen amounts to: true naive CD4+ T cells. The TCR comes from a man aged 18 to 29 with type 1 diabetes.

The nucleotides read TGTGCCAGCAGCGTAGTTACAGAGGCCCCTGAAGCTTTCTTT. This translates into CASSVVTEAPEAFF. Rearrangement joined TRBV9 to TRBJ1-1; the D gene cannot be resolved reliably. Trimming removed 0 bases from V and 6 bases from J, leaving 12 bases between the germline ends. The CDR3 runs 14 residues from the cysteine to the phenylalanine. The entry retains the CDR3 DNA only, 42 bases that are in frame from base 1. The germline V gene gives CDR1 as SGDLS and CDR2 as YYNGEE.